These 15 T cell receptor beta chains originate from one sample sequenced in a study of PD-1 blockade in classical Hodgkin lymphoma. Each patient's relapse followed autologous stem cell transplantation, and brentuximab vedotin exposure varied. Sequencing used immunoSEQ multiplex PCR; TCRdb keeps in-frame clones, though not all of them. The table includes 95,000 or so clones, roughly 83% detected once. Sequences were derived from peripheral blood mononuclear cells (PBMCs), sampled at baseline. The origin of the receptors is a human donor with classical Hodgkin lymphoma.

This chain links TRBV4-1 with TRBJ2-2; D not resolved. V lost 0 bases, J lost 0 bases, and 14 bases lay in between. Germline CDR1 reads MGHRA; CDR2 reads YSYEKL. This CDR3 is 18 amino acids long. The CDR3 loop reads CASSQDAVVAANTGELFF. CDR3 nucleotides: TGCGCCAGCAGCCAAGATGCGGTAGTGGCGGCGAACACCGGGGAGCTGTTTTTT.

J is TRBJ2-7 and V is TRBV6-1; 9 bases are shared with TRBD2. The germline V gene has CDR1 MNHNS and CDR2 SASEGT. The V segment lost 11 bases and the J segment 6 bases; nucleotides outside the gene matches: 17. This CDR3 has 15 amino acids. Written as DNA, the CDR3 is TGTGCCTCCAGGGCAGCTGCGGGAGGGCTTGCCGAGCAGTACTTC. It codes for CASRAAAGGLAEQYF.

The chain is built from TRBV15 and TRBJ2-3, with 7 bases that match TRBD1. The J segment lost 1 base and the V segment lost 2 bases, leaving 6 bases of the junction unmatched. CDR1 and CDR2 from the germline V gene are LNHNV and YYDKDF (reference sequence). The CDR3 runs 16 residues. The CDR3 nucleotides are TGTGCCACCAGCAGACCCCCCGGGACAGGCACAGATACGCAGTATTTT. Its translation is CATSRPPGTGTDTQYF.

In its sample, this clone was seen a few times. In nucleotides, the CDR3 is TGTGCCAGCAGCCTGTTACTAGCGGGAACCGGGGAGCTGTTTTTT. Encoded protein: CASSLLLAGTGELFF. The chain uses TRBV11-2 and TRBJ2-2, with 10 bases lining up with TRBD2. J lost 5 bases, V lost 5 bases, and 5 bases had no gene match. This CDR3 has 15 amino acids. Per the germline V gene, CDR1 is SGHAT and CDR2 is FQNNGV.

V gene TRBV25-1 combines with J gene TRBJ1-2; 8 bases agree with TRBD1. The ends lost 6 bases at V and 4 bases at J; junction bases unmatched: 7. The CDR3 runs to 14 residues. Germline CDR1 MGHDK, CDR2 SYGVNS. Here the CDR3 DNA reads TGTGCCAGCAGAGCAGGGGGCATGAGCTATGGCTACACCTTC. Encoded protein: CASRAGGMSYGYTF.

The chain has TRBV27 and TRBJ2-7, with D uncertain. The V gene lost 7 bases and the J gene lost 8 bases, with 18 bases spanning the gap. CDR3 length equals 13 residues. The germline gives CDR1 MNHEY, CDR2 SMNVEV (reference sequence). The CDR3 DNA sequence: TGTGCCAGCAAAGTTTGGGGTAATAACCAGCAGTACTTC. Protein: CASKVWGNNQQYF.

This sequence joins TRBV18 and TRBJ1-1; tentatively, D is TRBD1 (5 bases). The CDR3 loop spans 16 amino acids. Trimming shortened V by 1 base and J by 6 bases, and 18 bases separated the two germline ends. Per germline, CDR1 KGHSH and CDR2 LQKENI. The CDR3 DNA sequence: TGTGCCAGCTCACCACGTGGGACCCCAGGGATCGCTGAAGCTTTCTTT. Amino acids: CASSPRGTPGIAEAFF.

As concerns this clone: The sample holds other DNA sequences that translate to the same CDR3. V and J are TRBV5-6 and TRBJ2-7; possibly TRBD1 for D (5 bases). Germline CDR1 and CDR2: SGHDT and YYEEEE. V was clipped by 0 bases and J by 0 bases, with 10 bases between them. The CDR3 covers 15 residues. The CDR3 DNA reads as TGTGCCAGCAGCTTGGTAGGGGCGAGCTCCTACGAGCAGTACTTC. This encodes CASSLVGASSYEQYF.

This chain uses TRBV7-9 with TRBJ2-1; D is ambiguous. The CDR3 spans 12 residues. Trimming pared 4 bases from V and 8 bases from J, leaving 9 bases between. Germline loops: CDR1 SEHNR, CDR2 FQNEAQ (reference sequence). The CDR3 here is CASSWSSDEQFF. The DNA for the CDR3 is TGTGCCAGCAGCTGGAGTTCGGATGAGCAGTTCTTC.

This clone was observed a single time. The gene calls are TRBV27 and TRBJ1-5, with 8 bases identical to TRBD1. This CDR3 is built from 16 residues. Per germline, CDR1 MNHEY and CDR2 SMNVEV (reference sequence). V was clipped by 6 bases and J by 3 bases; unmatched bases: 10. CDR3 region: CASSSWTGTDNQPQHF. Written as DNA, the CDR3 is TGTGCCAGCAGCTCTTGGACAGGGACAGACAATCAGCCCCAGCATTTT.

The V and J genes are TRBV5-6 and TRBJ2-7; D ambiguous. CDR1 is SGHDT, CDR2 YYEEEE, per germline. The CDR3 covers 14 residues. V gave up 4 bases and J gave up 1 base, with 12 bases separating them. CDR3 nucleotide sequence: TGTGCCAGCAGCCCCGAGCCTCAGTCCTACGAGCAGTACTTC. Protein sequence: CASSPEPQSYEQYF.

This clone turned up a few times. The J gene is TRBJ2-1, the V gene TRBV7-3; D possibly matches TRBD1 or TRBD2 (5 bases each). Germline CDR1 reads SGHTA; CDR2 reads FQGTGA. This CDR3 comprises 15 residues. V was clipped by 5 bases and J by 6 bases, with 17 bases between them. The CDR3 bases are TGTGCCAGCAGCACTAGGGGTGTCTCCACCAATGAGCAGTTCTTC. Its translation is CASSTRGVSTNEQFF.

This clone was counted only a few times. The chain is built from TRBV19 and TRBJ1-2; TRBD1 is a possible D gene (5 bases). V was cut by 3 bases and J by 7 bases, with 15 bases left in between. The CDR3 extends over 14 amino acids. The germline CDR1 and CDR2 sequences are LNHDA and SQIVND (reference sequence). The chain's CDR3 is CASSIARVGSGYTF. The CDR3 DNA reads TGTGCCAGTAGTATCGCCAGGGTGGGTTCTGGCTACACCTTC. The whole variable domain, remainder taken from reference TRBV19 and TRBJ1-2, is DGGITQSPKYLFRKEGQNVTLSCEQNLNHDAMYWYRQDPGQGLRLIYYSQIVNDFQKGDIAEGYSVSREKKESFPLTVTSAQKNPTAFYLCASSIARVGSGYTFGSGTRLTVV.

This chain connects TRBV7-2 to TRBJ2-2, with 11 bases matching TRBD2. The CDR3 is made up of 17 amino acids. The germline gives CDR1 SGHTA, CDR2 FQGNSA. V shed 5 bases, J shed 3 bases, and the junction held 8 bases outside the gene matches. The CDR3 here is CASSPSGTSGYTGELFF. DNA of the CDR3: TGTGCCAGCAGCCCTTCCGGGACTAGCGGATACACCGGGGAGCTGTTTTTT.

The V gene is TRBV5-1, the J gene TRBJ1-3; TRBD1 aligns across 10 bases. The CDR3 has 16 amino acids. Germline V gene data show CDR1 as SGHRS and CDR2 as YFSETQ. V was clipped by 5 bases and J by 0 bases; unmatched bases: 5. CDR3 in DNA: TGCGCCAGCAGTCTTGGACAGGGGGGCTCTGGAAACACCATATATTTT. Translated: CASSLGQGGSGNTIYF.